Each of the 24 T cell receptor beta chains below was sequenced from the same sample in a study of T cells in Graves' hyperthyroidism and ophthalmopathy. RNA transcripts were the template for amplifying TCR beta CDR3 regions. Carried out on the TCR CDR3, a first-round RT-PCR used the HTBI primer set. TCRdb independently ran MiXCR on the multiplex PCR reads; one entry per CDR3 protein. The sample contains 200,000 to 250,000 distinct CDR3 sequences, 18% of which appear only once. The sequenced sample consisted of blood. These receptors came from a man aged 35 to 55 with Graves' hyperthyroidism.

The table lists this clonotype with a few counts. The chain recombines TRBV6-4 with TRBJ2-2, with D uncertain. Per germline, CDR1 MRHNA and CDR2 SNTAGT. The V end lost 6 bases, the J end lost 0 bases, and 8 bases lay between the germline ends. CDR3 length equals 14 residues. In DNA form, the CDR3 reads TGTGCCAGCAGCCCAGGACCGAACACCGGGGAGCTGTTTTTT. It specifies CASSPGPNTGELFF.

This clonotype has ten or more counts. The rearrangement joins TRBV3-1 to TRBJ1-4; D is undetermined. Germline CDR1 LGHDT, CDR2 YNNKEL (reference sequence). V lost 2 bases, J lost 8 bases, and 3 bases lay in between. The CDR3 consists of 11 residues. The CDR3 DNA reads as TGTGCCAGCAGCCAACGGGAAAAACTGTTTTTT. Its translation is CASSQREKLFF.

DNA of the CDR3: TGCAGTACTATCGGACAGGGTGGAGCCGGGGAGCTGTTTTTT. It translates to CSTIGQGGAGELFF. The chain joins TRBV20-1 to TRBJ2-2; 8 nucleotides line up with TRBD1. The ends lost 8 bases at V and 6 bases at J; junction bases unmatched: 11. The CDR3 loop spans 14 amino acids. The germline V gene encodes CDR1 DFQATT and CDR2 SNEGSKA (reference sequence).

This clonotype came up many times. The V call is TRBV7-9, the J call TRBJ2-7; 7 nucleotides line up with TRBD1. Germline-derived CDR1 and CDR2 are SEHNR and FQNEAQ (reference sequence). V shed 4 bases, J shed 1 base, and the junction held 4 bases outside the gene matches. This CDR3 region has 14 residues. The DNA for the CDR3 is TGTGCCAGCAGCTCTGGACAGGCGTCCTACGAGCAGTACTTC. This sequence encodes CASSSGQASYEQYF.

This clonotype appeared a few times. One end of the junction fails to match germline, which may point to a read error. This chain connects TRBV7-9 to TRBJ1-1; tentatively, D is TRBD1 (5 bases). Germline values: CDR1 SEHNR, CDR2 FQNEAQ (reference sequence). The CDR3 is made up of 15 amino acids. The CDR3 loop reads CASTLGTWGSTEAFF. Written as DNA, the CDR3 is TGTGCCAGCACCTTAGGTACTTGGGGGTCCACTGAAGCTTTCTTT.

There are many counts of this clonotype. This sequence joins TRBV18 and TRBJ1-5; 7 bases fit TRBD1. V lost 3 bases, J lost 5 bases, and 1 base stayed unmatched. Germline-derived CDR1 and CDR2 are KGHSH and LQKENI. This CDR3 spans 13 amino acids. The CDR3 spells CASSPQGDQPQHF. CDR3 nucleotide sequence: TGTGCCAGCTCACCCCAGGGGGATCAGCCCCAGCATTTT.

This clonotype was counted many times. V usage is TRBV30 and J usage is TRBJ2-7, with a tentative D call TRBD1 (6 bases). The CDR3 contains 12 residues. Per the germline V gene, CDR1 is GTSNPN and CDR2 is SVGIG (reference sequence). V lost 6 bases and J lost 3, with 12 bases in between. CDR3 nucleotide sequence: TGTGCCTGTCGACCACAGGGCTACGAGCAGTACTTC. Translated, it gives CACRPQGYEQYF.

This clonotype was seen only a few times. The chain has TRBV20-1 and TRBJ2-7; the match to TRBD1 covers 8 bases. The CDR3 has 16 amino acids. Germline loops: CDR1 DFQATT, CDR2 SNEGSKA (reference sequence). V was clipped by 5 bases and J by 0 bases; unmatched bases: 12. The CDR3 region is CSAQRQGPLTSYEQYF. The CDR3 coding sequence is TGCAGTGCTCAAAGACAGGGGCCGCTTACCTCCTACGAGCAGTACTTC.

There are many counts of this clonotype. The J gene is TRBJ2-3, the V gene TRBV7-2; 7 bases agree with TRBD2. The CDR3 loop spans 17 amino acids. The V gene end was trimmed by 3 bases and the J gene end by 3 bases; junction bases not matched to a gene: 12. The germline V gene has CDR1 SGHTA and CDR2 FQGNSA. The CDR3 nucleotides read TGTGCCAGCAGCTTCAGGCCGGGCGGGGGTAATACAGATACGCAGTATTTT. The encoded protein is CASSFRPGGGNTDTQYF.

The genes are TRBV20-1 and TRBJ2-3, with D uncertain. The CDR3 is 12 amino acids. Germline CDR1 and CDR2: DFQATT and SNEGSKA (reference sequence). The V end lost 3 bases, the J end lost 11 bases, and 15 bases lay between the germline ends. Written as DNA, the CDR3 is TGCAGTGCTAGGGACCCGCCGATCGGGCAGTATTTT. It codes for CSARDPPIGQYF.

In its sample, this clonotype was seen many times. The gene calls are TRBV18 and TRBJ2-3; D not resolved. Looked up from germline, CDR1 is KGHSH and CDR2 is LQKENI. Deletions cut 0 bases from V and 6 bases from J, with 4 bases between. The CDR3 has 12 amino acids. CDR3 loop: CASSPPTDTQYF. CDR3 DNA sequence: TGTGCCAGCTCACCACCGACGGATACGCAGTATTTT.

This clonotype appeared many times. The gene calls are TRBV7-8 and TRBJ1-2; no definite D call. This CDR3 has 15 residues. CDR1 is SGHVS, CDR2 FQNEAQ, per germline. Trimming took 0 bases from V and 0 from J, leaving 8 bases between them. The CDR3 loop is CASSLASGANYGYTF. CDR3 bases: TGTGCCAGCAGCTTAGCTTCGGGAGCTAACTATGGCTACACCTTC.

This clonotype was seen many times. The V and J genes are TRBV20-1 and TRBJ2-3, with TRBD2 matching 9 bases. The CDR3 has 16 amino acids. The germline gives CDR1 DFQATT, CDR2 SNEGSKA (reference sequence). V trimming: 6 bases; J trimming: 2 bases; junction bases outside the gene matches: 12. The CDR3 spells CSAEGRLAAPTDTQYF. The CDR3 DNA is TGCAGTGCAGAGGGCCGACTAGCGGCCCCCACAGATACGCAGTATTTT.

Many counts were recorded for this clonotype. The chain joins TRBV6-2 or TRBV6-3 to TRBJ1-1, with D possibly being TRBD1 (5 bases). Germline CDR1 and CDR2: MNHEY and SVGEGT. The CDR3 consists of 14 residues. V shed 6 bases and J shed 3 bases, with 14 bases lying between them. The CDR3 region has the DNA TGTGCCAGCAGCCGAATTGACAGAGACACTGAAGCTTTCTTT. This gives the protein CASSRIDRDTEAFF.

This clonotype was recorded at least ten times. The rearrangement uses TRBV10-1 and TRBJ2-1, with a possible D match to TRBD2 (5 bases). From germline, CDR1 is WNHNN and CDR2 SYGVQD (reference sequence). Between the trimmed V and J ends, which lost 0 bases and 6 bases, there was a span of 12 bases. The CDR3 is 15 residues long. The CDR3 sequence: CASSESGVVTNEQFF. DNA of the CDR3: TGCGCCAGCAGTGAGTCCGGGGTGGTGACCAATGAGCAGTTCTTC.

This clonotype showed up many times. One end of the junction fails to match germline, which may point to a read error. The rearrangement joins TRBV5-1 to TRBJ2-3, with D hard to call. In germline, CDR1 is SGHRS, CDR2 YFSETQ. The CDR3 loop spans 13 amino acids. CDR3 bases: TGTGCCAGCAGCCTGACTGGCACAGATACGCAGTATTTT. Translating it yields CASSLTGTDTQYF. The full variable domain, with the rest looked up from reference TRBV5-1 and TRBJ2-3, is KAGVTQTPRYLIKTRGQQVTLSCSPISGHRSVSWYQQTPGQGLQFLFEYFSETQRNKGNFPGRFSGRQFSNSRSEMNVSTLELGDSALYLCASSLTGTDTQYFGPGTRLTVL.

Turning to this clonotype: A much larger clone differs by one base, so this may be a read error. The chain combines TRBV5-5 with TRBJ1-3; D unresolved. The CDR3 covers 14 residues. CDR1 SGHKS and CDR2 YYEKEE come from the germline V gene (reference sequence). The CDR3 here is CASSFSLTGNTVYF. In DNA form, the CDR3 reads TGTGCCAGCAGCTTCTCATTAACTGGAAACACCGTATATTTT.

V usage is TRBV6-2 or TRBV6-3 and J usage is TRBJ2-1; 11 bases are shared with TRBD2. Per the germline V gene, CDR1 is MNHEY and CDR2 is SVGEGT. V lost 0 bases and J lost 8; bases outside the gene matches: 9. This CDR3 has 17 amino acids. CDR3 DNA sequence: TGTGCCAGCAGTTACTCGACGGGACTAGCGGCATACCATGAGCAGTTCTTC. Translated: CASSYSTGLAAYHEQFF.

This clonotype was found a few times. This chain links TRBV28 with TRBJ1-4, with 7 bases that match TRBD1. The CDR3 extends over 15 amino acids. V lost 3 bases and J lost 7; bases outside the gene matches: 8. CDR1 and CDR2 from the germline V gene are MDHEN and SYDVKM. Here the CDR3 DNA reads TGTGCCAGCAGTTTCCAGGGGGGTGGTAGTGAAAAACTGTTTTTT. Translation: CASSFQGGGSEKLFF.

This clonotype was detected many times. The rearrangement joins TRBV29-1 to TRBJ2-7; 9 nucleotides align to TRBD1. The CDR3 covers 13 residues. V gave up 6 bases and J gave up 0 bases; unmatched junction bases: 3. CDR1 SQVTM and CDR2 ANQGSEA come from the germline V gene. The CDR3 loop is CSVTGGSSYEQYF. The CDR3 region has the DNA TGCAGCGTGACAGGGGGAAGCTCCTACGAGCAGTACTTC.

This clonotype was seen more than once but under ten times. The chain carries TRBV27 and TRBJ2-3; 9 bases fit TRBD1. The CDR3 runs 16 residues. Trimming at V came to 1 base and at J to 3 bases, leaving 5 bases not matched to a gene. The germline CDR1 and CDR2 sequences are MNHEY and SMNVEV (reference sequence). CDR3 sequence: CASSLWTGVRTDTQYF. The CDR3 coding sequence is TGTGCCAGCAGTTTATGGACAGGGGTTAGAACAGATACGCAGTATTTT.

This clonotype has only a few counts. V gene TRBV4-2 combines with J gene TRBJ2-2; D is perhaps TRBD1 (6 bases). This CDR3 comprises 16 residues. Germline CDR1 reads LGHNA; CDR2 reads YNFKEQ. Deletions cut 0 bases from V and 7 bases from J, with 15 bases between. For the CDR3, the DNA is TGTGCCAGCAGCCAAGATGTTAGAGGGGGTGGCGGGGAGCTGTTTTTT. Its protein product is CASSQDVRGGGGELFF.

Only a few counts were recorded for this clonotype. The rearrangement joins TRBV3-1 to TRBJ2-2; 7 nucleotides match TRBD2. This CDR3 is 19 amino acids long. J gave up 0 bases and V 0 bases, and 10 bases lay outside the gene matches. Germline CDR1 LGHDT, CDR2 YNNKEL (reference sequence). The CDR3 coding sequence is TGTGCCAGCAGCCAAGATAGGTTGGGGGAGGGATCGAACACCGGGGAGCTGTTTTTT. Translation: CASSQDRLGEGSNTGELFF. The full variable domain, in which reference TRBV3-1 and TRBJ2-2 provide the parts outside the CDR3, is DTAVSQTPKYLVTQMGNDKSIKCEQNLGHDTMYWYKQDSKKFLKIMFSYNNKELIINETVPNRFSPKSPDKAHLNLHINSLELGDSAVYFCASSQDRLGEGSNTGELFFGEGSRLTVL.

This clonotype showed up many times. The gene calls are TRBV11-2 and TRBJ2-1, with D unresolved. Germline CDR1 reads SGHAT; CDR2 reads FQNNGV. This CDR3 region has 14 residues. V was trimmed by 0 bases and J by 7 bases, leaving 10 bases between them. CDR3 coding DNA: TGTGCCAGCAGCTTAGATCGGCTAGATAATGAGCAGTTCTTC. This codes for CASSLDRLDNEQFF.